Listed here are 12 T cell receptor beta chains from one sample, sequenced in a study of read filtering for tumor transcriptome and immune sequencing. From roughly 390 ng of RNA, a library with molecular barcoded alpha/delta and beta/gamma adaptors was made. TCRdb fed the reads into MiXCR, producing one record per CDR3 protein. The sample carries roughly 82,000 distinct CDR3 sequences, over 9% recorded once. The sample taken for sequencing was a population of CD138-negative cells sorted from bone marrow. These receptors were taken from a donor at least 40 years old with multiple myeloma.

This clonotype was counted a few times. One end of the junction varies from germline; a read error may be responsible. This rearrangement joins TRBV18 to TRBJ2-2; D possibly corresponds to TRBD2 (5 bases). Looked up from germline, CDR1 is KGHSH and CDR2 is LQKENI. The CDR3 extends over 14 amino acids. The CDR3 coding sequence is TGTGCCAGCTCACCACCGCACTACACCGGGGAGCCGTTTTTT. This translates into CASSPPHYTGEPFF.

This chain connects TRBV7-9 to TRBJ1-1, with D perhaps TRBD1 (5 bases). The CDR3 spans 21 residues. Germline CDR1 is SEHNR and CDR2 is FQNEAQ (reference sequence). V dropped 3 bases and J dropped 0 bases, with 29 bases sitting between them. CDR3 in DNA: TGTGCCAGCAGCTTCCCGCCTGATGCCGGGGCCCACCCCGGCGTGAACACTGAAGCTTTCTTT. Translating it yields CASSFPPDAGAHPGVNTEAFF.

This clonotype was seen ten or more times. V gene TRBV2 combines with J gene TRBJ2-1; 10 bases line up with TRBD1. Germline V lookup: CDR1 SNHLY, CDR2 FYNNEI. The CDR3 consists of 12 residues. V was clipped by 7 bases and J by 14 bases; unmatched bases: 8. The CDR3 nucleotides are TGTGCCAGCAATCCCCGACAGGGGGCTAAGTTCTTC. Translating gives CASNPRQGAKFF.

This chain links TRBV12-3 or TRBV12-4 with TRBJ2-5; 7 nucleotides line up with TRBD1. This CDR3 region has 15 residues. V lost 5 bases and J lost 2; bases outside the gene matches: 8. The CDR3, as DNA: TGTGCCAGCAGTCCACTTATGACAGGGCAAGAGACCCAGTACTTC. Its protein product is CASSPLMTGQETQYF.

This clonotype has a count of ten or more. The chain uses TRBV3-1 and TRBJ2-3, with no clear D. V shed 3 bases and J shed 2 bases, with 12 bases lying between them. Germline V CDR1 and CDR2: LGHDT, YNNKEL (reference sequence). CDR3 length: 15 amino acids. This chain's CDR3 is CASSHAQDLTDTQYF. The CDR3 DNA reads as TGTGCCAGCAGCCACGCCCAGGACCTCACAGATACGCAGTATTTT.

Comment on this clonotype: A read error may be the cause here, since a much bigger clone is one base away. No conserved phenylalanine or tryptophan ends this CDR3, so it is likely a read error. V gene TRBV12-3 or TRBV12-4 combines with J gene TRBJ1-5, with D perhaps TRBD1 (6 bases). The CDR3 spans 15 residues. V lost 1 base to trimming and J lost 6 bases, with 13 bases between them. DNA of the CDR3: TGTGCCAGCAGTTTAGTATATCGAGGGGGTCAGCCCCAGCATCTT. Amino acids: CASSLVYRGGQPQHL.

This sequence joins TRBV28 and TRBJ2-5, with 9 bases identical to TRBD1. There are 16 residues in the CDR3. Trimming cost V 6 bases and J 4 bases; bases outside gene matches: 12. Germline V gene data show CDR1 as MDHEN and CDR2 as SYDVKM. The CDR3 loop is CASSPRTGESRETQYF. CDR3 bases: TGTGCCAGCAGCCCTCGGACAGGGGAGAGTCGAGAGACCCAGTACTTC.

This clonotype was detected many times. The CDR3 region has the DNA TGTGCCAGCAGTTCGACTAGCGGAACACCGACAGATACGCAGTATTTT. This encodes CASSSTSGTPTDTQYF. This rearrangement joins TRBV7-9 to TRBJ2-3; 9 positions match TRBD2. The junction had 10 bases not matched to a gene; V was cut back by 6 bases and J by 3 bases. CDR1 and CDR2 from the germline V gene are SEHNR and FQNEAQ (reference sequence). The CDR3 runs 16 residues. The whole variable domain, remainder taken from reference TRBV7-9 and TRBJ2-3, is DTGVSQNPRHKITKRGQNVTFRCDPISEHNRLYWYRQTLGQGPEFLTYFQNEAQLEKSRLLSDRFSAERPKGSFSTLEIQRTEQGDSAMYLCASSSTSGTPTDTQYFGPGTRLTVL.

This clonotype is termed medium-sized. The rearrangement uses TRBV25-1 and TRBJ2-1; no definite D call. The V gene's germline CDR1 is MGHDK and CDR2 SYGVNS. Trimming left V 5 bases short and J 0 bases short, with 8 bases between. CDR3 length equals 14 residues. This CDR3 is CASSLRGSYNEQFF. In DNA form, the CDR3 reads TGTGCCAGCAGTTTACGCGGCTCCTACAATGAGCAGTTCTTC.

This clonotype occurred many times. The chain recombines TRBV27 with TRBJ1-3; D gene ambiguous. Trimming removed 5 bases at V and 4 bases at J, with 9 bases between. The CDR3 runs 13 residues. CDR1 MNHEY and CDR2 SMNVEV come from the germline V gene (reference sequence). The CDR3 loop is CASSLLGGNTIYF. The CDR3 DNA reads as TGTGCCAGCAGTCTACTTGGGGGAAACACCATATATTTT.

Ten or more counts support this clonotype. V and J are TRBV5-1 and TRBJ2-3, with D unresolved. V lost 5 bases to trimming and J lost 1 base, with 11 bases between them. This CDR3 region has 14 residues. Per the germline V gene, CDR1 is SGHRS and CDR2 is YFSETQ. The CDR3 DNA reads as TGCGCCAGCAGAACAGACACAGGCACAGATACGCAGTATTTT. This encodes CASRTDTGTDTQYF.

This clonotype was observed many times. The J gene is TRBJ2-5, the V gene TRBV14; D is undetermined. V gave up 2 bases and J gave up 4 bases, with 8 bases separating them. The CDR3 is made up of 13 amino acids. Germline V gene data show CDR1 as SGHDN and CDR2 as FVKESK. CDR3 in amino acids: CASSQWVGETQYF. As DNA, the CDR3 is TGTGCCAGCAGCCAATGGGTAGGAGAGACCCAGTACTTC.